The 29 T cell receptor beta chains below come from one sample, sequenced in a study of T cells in Graves' hyperthyroidism and ophthalmopathy (dated 2019 in TCRdb). The receptor library was made with multiplex PCR. Sequenced on an Illumina HiSeq 2000. The TCR beta CDR3 regions were amplified from the RNA transcripts. The first round of RT-PCR for the TCR CDR3 was performed with the HTBI primer set and the Qiagen OneStep RT-PCR kit. The public sequencing data were trimmed at Q25 with fastp and processed into clonotypes with MiXCR by TCRdb, which kept only in-frame beta chains. Each entry merges the rows of one CDR3 protein and shows their most common DNA and genes. The sample contains 250,000 to 300,000 distinct CDR3 sequences, 10% to 15% of them found a single time. The top ten clones comprise almost 8% of the sample. Material: blood. These TCRs come from a woman younger than 45 with Graves' hyperthyroidism that later progressed to Graves' ophthalmopathy.

In this sample, this clonotype turned up many times. The chain recombines TRBV11-2 with TRBJ2-7; D gene uncertain. Per the germline V gene, CDR1 is SGHAT and CDR2 is FQNNGV. Trimming pared 0 bases from V and 7 bases from J, leaving 22 bases between. The CDR3 length is 17 residues. The DNA of the CDR3 is TGTGCCAGCAGCTTAGATGAGGCTGGATGGAGCGTGGGTGAGCAGTACTTC. Protein product: CASSLDEAGWSVGEQYF.

This clonotype has at least ten counts. The CDR3 DNA reads TGTGCCAGCAGTGTTTCCGGGACTAGCGGAGAGGATGAGCAGTTCTTC. Protein product: CASSVSGTSGEDEQFF. V gene TRBV27 combines with J gene TRBJ2-1; the match to TRBD2 covers 11 bases. Trimming at V came to 5 bases and at J to 8 bases, leaving 11 bases not matched to a gene. The germline gives CDR1 MNHEY, CDR2 SMNVEV (reference sequence). The CDR3 runs 16 residues.

This clonotype was observed many times. The chain has TRBV19 and TRBJ2-1; the match to TRBD2 covers 14 bases. CDR1 and CDR2 from the germline V gene are LNHDA and SQIVND (reference sequence). This CDR3 comprises 15 residues. J gave up 0 bases and V 8 bases, and 0 bases lay outside the gene matches. The CDR3 region is CASGTSGSSYNEQFF. Here the CDR3 DNA reads TGTGCCAGTGGGACTAGCGGGAGCTCCTACAATGAGCAGTTCTTC.

This clonotype showed up many times. The gene calls are TRBV30 and TRBJ1-1, with 8 bases fitting TRBD1. The germline gives CDR1 GTSNPN, CDR2 SVGIG (reference sequence). J was trimmed by 2 bases and V by 6 bases; bases with no gene match: 5. The CDR3 spans 13 residues. The CDR3 reads CACQTGANTEAFF. Written as DNA, the CDR3 is TGTGCCTGCCAGACAGGGGCAAACACTGAAGCTTTCTTT.

This clonotype occurred many times. The genes are TRBV11-2 and TRBJ2-7; 8 bases are a match to TRBD2. The CDR3 extends over 14 amino acids. The ends lost 4 bases at V and 5 bases at J; junction bases unmatched: 7. The germline gives CDR1 SGHAT, CDR2 FQNNGV. DNA for the CDR3: TGTGCCAGCAGCTCAATACTAGCGGACCACGAGCAGTACTTC. It is translated as CASSSILADHEQYF.

CDR3 region: CASSPHVAGEHNEQFF. The CDR3 DNA reads as TGCGCCAGCAGCCCCCATGTGGCGGGAGAGCACAATGAGCAGTTCTTC. This chain uses TRBV4-3 with TRBJ2-1; 7 nucleotides agree with TRBD2. Looked up from germline, CDR1 is LGHNA and CDR2 is YSLEER. This CDR3 region has 16 residues. The junction had 11 bases not matched to a gene; V was cut back by 4 bases and J by 5 bases.

This clonotype was recorded at least ten times. V usage is TRBV18 and J usage is TRBJ1-5; TRBD1 matches 10 bases. The CDR3 covers 15 residues. The germline V gene has CDR1 KGHSH and CDR2 LQKENI. Unmatched junction bases numbered 3, after V lost 3 bases and J lost 4 bases. CDR3 in amino acids: CASSPQGQGNQPQHF. In DNA form, the CDR3 reads TGTGCCAGCTCACCGCAGGGACAGGGGAATCAGCCCCAGCATTTT. Based on the CDR3 plus reference TRBV18 and TRBJ1-5, the full variable domain is NAGVMQNPRHLVRRRGQEARLRCSPMKGHSHVYWYRQLPEEGLKFMVYLQKENIIDESGMPKERFSAEFPKEGPSILRIQQVVRGDSAAYFCASSPQGQGNQPQHFGDGTRLSIL.

The chain has TRBV6-2 or TRBV6-3 and TRBJ2-7; TRBD1 matches at 9 bases. Trimming removed 7 bases from V and 6 bases from J; junction bases left unmatched: 7. Germline CDR1 MNHEY, CDR2 SVGEGT. The CDR3 covers 13 residues. The CDR3 reads CASKGQGFGEQYF. The CDR3, as DNA: TGTGCCAGCAAAGGACAGGGGTTTGGCGAGCAGTACTTC.

There are many counts of this clonotype. The genes are TRBV28 and TRBJ2-7; a weak D match, TRBD1 (5 bases). Looked up from germline, CDR1 is MDHEN and CDR2 is SYDVKM. The CDR3 extends over 14 amino acids. V lost 4 bases and J 3 bases, leaving 13 bases between the germline ends. The CDR3 DNA reads TGTGCCAGCAGTTCCTCAGTAGGGGTCTACGAGCAGTACTTC. This gives the protein CASSSSVGVYEQYF.

This clonotype was seen repeatedly, ten times or more. The rearrangement joins TRBV30 to TRBJ1-5; D is perhaps TRBD1 (6 bases). V gave up 3 bases and J gave up 2 bases, with 17 bases separating them. The CDR3 loop spans 16 amino acids. Germline V gene data show CDR1 as GTSNPN and CDR2 as SVGIG (reference sequence). CDR3 sequence (DNA): TGTGCCTGGAGCCGGGACACTCCTTCGGGCAATCAGCCCCAGCATTTT. Translated: CAWSRDTPSGNQPQHF.

The V and J genes are TRBV28 and TRBJ2-7; 8 positions agree with TRBD1. The CDR3 totals 15 residues. The V segment lost 7 bases and the J segment 2 bases; nucleotides outside the gene matches: 10. Germline CDR1 and CDR2: MDHEN and SYDVKM. The CDR3 DNA sequence: TGTGCCAGCATCTATGGCGGGACAGGAGCCTACGAGCAGTACTTC. It codes for CASIYGGTGAYEQYF.

This clonotype was observed many times. The chain couples TRBV6-5 to TRBJ1-5; D unclear. CDR1 and CDR2 (germline): MNHEY, SVGAGI. V shed 2 bases and J shed 6 bases, with 11 bases lying between them. This CDR3 has 14 amino acids. CDR3 bases: TGTGCCAGCAGTTACCCAGGTGGGATTCAGCCCCAGCATTTT. Translating gives CASSYPGGIQPQHF.

This clonotype was picked up many times. The V and J genes are TRBV6-2 or TRBV6-3 and TRBJ1-1, with a weak D call TRBD1 (5 bases). The CDR3 spans 13 residues. The V and J ends lost 2 bases and 11 bases respectively, with 15 bases between them. Germline V CDR1 and CDR2: MNHEY, SVGEGT. The CDR3 nucleotides read TGTGCCAGCAGTTACCTGACAGCTGGAGGGGCTTTCTTT. Its protein product is CASSYLTAGGAFF.

This clonotype was found many times. CDR3 region: CAISASGNHEQYF. In DNA form, the CDR3 reads TGTGCCATCAGTGCTTCAGGTAATCACGAGCAGTACTTC. The chain combines TRBV10-3 with TRBJ2-7; no reliable D call. V was cut by 4 bases and J by 5 bases, with 12 bases left in between. The CDR3 totals 13 residues. Germline V gene data show CDR1 as ENHRY and CDR2 as SYGVKD.

Many counts were recorded for this clonotype. V and J are TRBV28 and TRBJ2-1; D is ambiguous. The CDR3 has 13 amino acids. Trimming removed 7 bases at V and 7 bases at J, with 14 bases between. CDR1 and CDR2 from the germline V gene are MDHEN and SYDVKM. In nucleotides, the CDR3 is TGTGCCAGCACCGAAAAGGTTGGGAATGAGCAGTTCTTC. Residues: CASTEKVGNEQFF.

Worth noting for this clonotype: A junction end diverges from the germline sequence, so it may reflect a read error. DNA for the CDR3: TGTGCCAGCAGCGCAATGACAGGGGCCACAGGAAACACCATATACTTT. This translates into CASSAMTGATGNTIYF. The chain recombines TRBV2 with TRBJ1-3, with TRBD1 identical over 8 bases. The CDR3 spans 16 residues. The germline gives CDR1 SNHLY, CDR2 FYNNEI.

Comment on this clonotype: A much larger clone lies one base from this, so it may be a read error. This chain connects TRBV28 to TRBJ2-5, with 11 positions matching TRBD1. This CDR3 is built from 17 residues. Germline V gene lookup returns CDR1 MDHEN and CDR2 SYDVKM. The ends lost 2 bases at V and 4 bases at J; junction bases unmatched: 9. The CDR3 DNA is TGTGCCAGCAGTTTACTGGGACAGGGGGGTTTCAGAGAGACCCAGTACTTC. It is translated as CASSLLGQGGFRETQYF.

This clonotype was counted a few times. The V gene is TRBV10-3, the J gene TRBJ2-7, with 11 bases fitting TRBD2. V trimming: 0 bases; J trimming: 2 bases; junction bases outside the gene matches: 3. The CDR3 covers 16 residues. Germline V gene data show CDR1 as ENHRY and CDR2 as SYGVKD. The CDR3 loop reads CAISESEGLAAYEQYF. The CDR3 DNA reads as TGTGCCATCAGTGAGTCAGAGGGACTAGCGGCCTACGAGCAGTACTTC.

V gene TRBV7-2 combines with J gene TRBJ2-6; D is perhaps TRBD1 (5 bases). V lost 4 bases and J 1 base, leaving 5 bases between the germline ends. Germline V lookup: CDR1 SGHTA, CDR2 FQGNSA. The CDR3 loop spans 14 amino acids. The CDR3 region has the DNA TGTGCCAGCAGCTCAGGGTCTGGGGCCAACGTCCTGACTTTC. Its translation: CASSSGSGANVLTF.

This clonotype was found many times. This sequence joins TRBV12-3 or TRBV12-4 and TRBJ1-1, with TRBD1 matching over 9 bases. The ends lost 4 bases at V and 9 bases at J; junction bases unmatched: 6. The length of the CDR3 is 13 residues. The CDR3 loop is CASSSGQGRKAFF. The CDR3 nucleotides are TGTGCCAGCAGTTCAGGACAGGGGAGGAAAGCTTTCTTT.

This chain uses TRBV5-6 with TRBJ2-3; 7 bases are a match to TRBD2. V lost 0 bases to trimming and J lost 5 bases; unmatched junction nucleotides: 3. The CDR3 consists of 14 residues. Germline V gene sequence: CDR1 SGHDT, CDR2 YYEEEE. This CDR3 is CASSLDGRLDTQYF. Here the CDR3 DNA reads TGTGCCAGCAGCTTGGACGGGAGGTTAGATACGCAGTATTTT.

CDR3 sequence: CASSQKGQGIGNIQYF. CDR3 coding DNA: TGCGCCAGCAGCCAAAAAGGACAGGGTATTGGAAACATTCAGTACTTC. The genes are TRBV4-3 and TRBJ2-4; 8 bases are shared with TRBD1. The germline V gene encodes CDR1 LGHNA and CDR2 YSLEER. The CDR3 has 16 residues. The trim removed 2 bases at V and 6 bases at J, leaving 9 bases unmatched.

This clonotype showed up just a few times. The chain uses TRBV30 and TRBJ1-5; D unresolved. Germline loops: CDR1 GTSNPN, CDR2 SVGIG (reference sequence). V lost 2 bases and J 3 bases, leaving 8 bases between the germline ends. This CDR3 has 13 amino acids. The DNA of the CDR3 is TGTGCCTGGAGTATGGCGTACAATCAGCCCCAGCATTTT. This gives the protein CAWSMAYNQPQHF. Filled out from reference TRBV30 and TRBJ1-5, the complete variable domain reads SQTIHQWPATLVQPVGSPLSLECTVEGTSNPNLYWYRQAAGRGLQLLFYSVGIGQISSEVPQNLSASRPQDRQFILSSKKLLLSDSGFYLCAWSMAYNQPQHFGDGTRLSIL.

This clonotype has ten or more counts. The chain carries TRBV27 and TRBJ1-1; 9 bases fit TRBD1. Germline CDR1 reads MNHEY; CDR2 reads SMNVEV (reference sequence). The CDR3 spans 15 residues. Unmatched junction bases numbered 0, after V lost 0 bases and J lost 1 base. CDR3 nucleotides: TGTGCCAGCAGTTTATCGACAGGGGGGAACACTGAAGCTTTCTTT. This gives the protein CASSLSTGGNTEAFF.

The V gene is TRBV7-6, the J gene TRBJ2-2; D is unclear. The CDR3 is 16 amino acids. Germline V gives CDR1 SGHVS, CDR2 FNYEAQ. Deletions cut 3 bases from V and 7 bases from J, with 18 bases between. This CDR3 reads CASSFPPGSGDGELFF. In DNA, the CDR3 is TGTGCCAGCAGCTTCCCACCTGGGTCAGGCGACGGGGAGCTGTTTTTT.

This clonotype appeared many times. The J gene is TRBJ2-5, the V gene TRBV7-9; TRBD2 aligns across 7 bases. J was trimmed by 5 bases and V by 2 bases; bases with no gene match: 11. The CDR3 consists of 16 residues. CDR1 is SEHNR and CDR2 is FQNEAQ in the germline V gene (reference sequence). The chain's CDR3 is CASSLSLPAGWETQYF. CDR3 DNA: TGTGCCAGCAGCTTAAGTCTCCCAGCGGGATGGGAGACCCAGTACTTC. Complete variable domain (other parts from reference TRBV7-9 and TRBJ2-5): DTGVSQNPRHKITKRGQNVTFRCDPISEHNRLYWYRQTLGQGPEFLTYFQNEAQLEKSRLLSDRFSAERPKGSFSTLEIQRTEQGDSAMYLCASSLSLPAGWETQYFGPGTRLLVL.

This sequence joins TRBV4-3 and TRBJ1-1; D call uncertain. V was shortened by 0 bases and J by 3 bases, with 8 bases between the two germline ends. CDR1 LGHNA and CDR2 YSLEER come from the germline V gene. The CDR3 sequence is 14 residues long. The DNA of the CDR3 is TGCGCCAGCAGCCAAGATCCGGGGTACACTGAAGCTTTCTTT. Protein product: CASSQDPGYTEAFF.

This clonotype has at least ten counts. The chain links TRBV6-2 or TRBV6-3 to TRBJ2-1; 15 nucleotides line up with TRBD2. With 5 bases clipped from V and 7 bases from J, the junction kept 3 bases outside the gene matches. CDR3 size: 15 residues. Germline CDR1 is MNHEY and CDR2 is SVGEGT. CDR3 region: CASSTGTSGRNEQFF. Written as DNA, the CDR3 is TGTGCCAGCAGTACCGGGACTAGCGGGAGGAATGAGCAGTTCTTC.

This clonotype was detected ten times or more. The rearrangement joins TRBV2 to TRBJ2-1; D might be TRBD2 (6 bases). Between the trimmed V and J ends, which lost 6 bases and 2 bases, there was a span of 8 bases. This CDR3 has 13 amino acids. CDR1 is SNHLY, CDR2 FYNNEI, per germline. In DNA form, the CDR3 reads TGTGCCAGCAGGGAGGGCGCCTACAATGAGCAGTTCTTC. Its translation is CASREGAYNEQFF.